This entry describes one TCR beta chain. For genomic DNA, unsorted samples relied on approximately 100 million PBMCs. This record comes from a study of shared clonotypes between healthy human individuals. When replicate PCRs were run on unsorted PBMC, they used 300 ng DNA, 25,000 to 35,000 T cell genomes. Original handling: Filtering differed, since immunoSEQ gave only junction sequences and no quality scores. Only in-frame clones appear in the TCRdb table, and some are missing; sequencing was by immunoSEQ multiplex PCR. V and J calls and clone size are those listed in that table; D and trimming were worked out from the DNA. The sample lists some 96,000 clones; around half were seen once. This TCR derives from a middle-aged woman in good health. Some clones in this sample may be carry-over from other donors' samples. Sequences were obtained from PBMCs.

The CDR3 nucleotides are TGTGCCTGGACCGCCAGGGGGAGGGCTGAAAAACTGTTTTTT. Amino acids: CAWTARGRAEKLFF. The chain recombines TRBV30 with TRBJ1-4; the match to TRBD1 covers 7 bases. The CDR3 sequence is 14 residues long. The V gene end was trimmed by 4 bases and the J gene end by 7 bases; junction bases not matched to a gene: 9. Germline lookup yields CDR1 GTSNPN and CDR2 SVGIG (reference sequence).